These T cell receptor beta chains were read from a single sample in a study of T cell changes during pregnancy in multiple sclerosis. TCRdb's copy holds only in-frame clones and misses some; the assay was immunoSEQ multiplex PCR. In the table there are tens of thousands of clones, around nine tenths of which are singletons. The sample in question was CD4+ T cells from peripheral blood mononuclear cells, obtained in the third trimester of pregnancy. These receptors all come from a female donor with multiple sclerosis, enrolled in a pregnancy study. Each CDR3 is given with its conserved first and last residue. Each record gives: V gene, J gene, clone size, D gene, CDR3 DNA, CDR3 protein. The D gene is left open where the match is weak. Size is stated for part of the rows, as once, few or many counts, or as a class when the clone is expanded.

V gene: TRBV5-1; J gene: TRBJ2-1; clone size: NA; D gene: NA; CDR3 DNA: TGCGCCAGCAGGCCAGGGGTTGGCGAGCAGTTCTTC; CDR3 protein: CASRPGVGEQFF
V gene: TRBV15; J gene: TRBJ2-3; clone size: NA; D gene: NA; CDR3 DNA: TGTGCCACCAGCGGATGGGAGGGGGTAGGGGCAGATACGCAGTATTTT; CDR3 protein: CATSGWEGVGADTQYF
V gene: TRBV19; J gene: TRBJ1-6; clone size: few; D gene: TRBD1; CDR3 DNA: TGTGCCAGTAACCCCCGGGACAGGGTTTTCTCACCCCTCCACTTT; CDR3 protein: CASNPRDRVFSPLHF
V gene: TRBV19; J gene: TRBJ2-1; clone size: NA; D gene: TRBD2; CDR3 DNA: TGTGCCAGTAGTATACAGAGGACTAGCGGACCCTACAATGAGCAGTTCTTC; CDR3 protein: CASSIQRTSGPYNEQFF
V gene: TRBV11-2; J gene: TRBJ2-2; clone size: NA; D gene: TRBD2; CDR3 DNA: TGTGCCAGCACCCCTAGCGGGGATACCACCGGGGAGCTGTTTTTT; CDR3 protein: CASTPSGDTTGELFF
V gene: TRBV2; J gene: TRBJ2-2; clone size: once; D gene: NA; CDR3 DNA: TGTGCCAGCAGTGAGGGCACAACTGGGGAGCTGTTTTTT; CDR3 protein: CASSEGTTGELFF
V gene: TRBV9; J gene: TRBJ2-5; clone size: once; D gene: NA; CDR3 DNA: TGTGCCAGCAGCGTAGTAGGGGATGCCGTACAGACCCAGTACTTC; CDR3 protein: CASSVVGDAVQTQYF
V gene: TRBV14; J gene: TRBJ1-1; clone size: once; D gene: TRBD1; CDR3 DNA: TGTGCCAGCAGCCAAGATAGGGGACAGGGGAACACTGAAGCTTTCTTT; CDR3 protein: CASSQDRGQGNTEAFF
V gene: TRBV7-3; J gene: TRBJ2-3; clone size: NA; D gene: TRBD1; CDR3 DNA: TGTGCCAGCAGCTTAAAAGGGGGCACCCACAAGAGGGATACGCAGTATTTT; CDR3 protein: CASSLKGGTHKRDTQYF
V gene: TRBV19; J gene: TRBJ1-4; clone size: NA; D gene: NA; CDR3 DNA: TGTGCCAGTACCCTAAGGGTAGGGGTAGAGCGCGAAAAACTGTTTTTT; CDR3 protein: CASTLRVGVEREKLFF
V gene: TRBV5-1; J gene: TRBJ1-5; clone size: few; D gene: NA; CDR3 DNA: TGCGCCAGCAGCTTAACAGCGGATCAGCCCCAGCATTTT; CDR3 protein: CASSLTADQPQHF
V gene: TRBV30; J gene: TRBJ2-5; clone size: NA; D gene: NA; CDR3 DNA: TGTGCCGGGGCTAAAGAGACCCAGTACTTC; CDR3 protein: CAGAKETQYF
V gene: TRBV2; J gene: TRBJ2-2; clone size: NA; D gene: NA; CDR3 DNA: TGTGCCAGCAGTGCACAGAGCACCGGGGAGCTGTTTTTT; CDR3 protein: CASSAQSTGELFF
V gene: TRBV5-1; J gene: TRBJ2-7; clone size: NA; D gene: TRBD1; CDR3 DNA: TGCGCCAGCAGCAGCGGACAGGCGAGATCTGTCTACGAGCAGTACTTC; CDR3 protein: CASSSGQARSVYEQYF
V gene: TRBV2; J gene: TRBJ2-3; clone size: NA; D gene: NA; CDR3 DNA: TGTGCCACCAAAACGGGACTCCTCGGGGATACGCAGTATTTT; CDR3 protein: CATKTGLLGDTQYF
V gene: TRBV29-1; J gene: TRBJ1-4; clone size: NA; D gene: TRBD1; CDR3 DNA: TGCAGCGTTAAGACAGGGGGAGATGAAAAACTGTTTTTT; CDR3 protein: CSVKTGGDEKLFF
V gene: TRBV15; J gene: TRBJ1-5; clone size: NA; D gene: NA; CDR3 DNA: TGTGCCACCAGCAGAGGCCAGTACAATCAGCCCCAGCATTTT; CDR3 protein: CATSRGQYNQPQHF
V gene: TRBV19; J gene: TRBJ1-6; clone size: NA; D gene: NA; CDR3 DNA: TGTGCCGTCAAAGGGGTTAATTCACCCCTCCACTTT; CDR3 protein: CAVKGVNSPLHF
V gene: TRBV6-5; J gene: TRBJ2-5; clone size: NA; D gene: TRBD1; CDR3 DNA: TGTGCCAGCAGACGCGCAGGGGGCGGAGAGACCCAGTACTTC; CDR3 protein: CASRRAGGGETQYF
V gene: TRBV5-1; J gene: TRBJ1-6; clone size: NA; D gene: NA; CDR3 DNA: TGCGCCAGCAGCTTGGGAGACTTACCGAGGAGCTCCTATAATTCACCCCTCCACTTT; CDR3 protein: CASSLGDLPRSSYNSPLHF
V gene: TRBV5-1; J gene: TRBJ2-7; clone size: NA; D gene: NA; CDR3 DNA: TGCGCCAGCAGTCCGGGACAAGGCGAGCAGTACTTC; CDR3 protein: CASSPGQGEQYF
V gene: TRBV5-4; J gene: TRBJ1-1; clone size: medium-sized; D gene: NA; CDR3 DNA: TGTGCCAGCAGCTTACAGGGAGTGAACACTGAAGCTTTCTTT; CDR3 protein: CASSLQGVNTEAFF
V gene: TRBV19; J gene: TRBJ2-3; clone size: NA; D gene: NA; CDR3 DNA: TGTGCCAGTATCCCGCGGGACGGATACACAGATACGCAGTATTTT; CDR3 protein: CASIPRDGYTDTQYF
V gene: TRBV5-1; J gene: TRBJ2-7; clone size: NA; D gene: TRBD2; CDR3 DNA: TGCGCCAGCAGCTTGGTCACAGGCGGGAGCGAGCAGTACTTC; CDR3 protein: CASSLVTGGSEQYF
V gene: TRBV30; J gene: TRBJ1-6; clone size: NA; D gene: TRBD1; CDR3 DNA: TGTGCCTGCACCAGGGGGCTAACACCCCTCCACTTT; CDR3 protein: CACTRGLTPLHF
V gene: TRBV6-5; J gene: TRBJ2-4; clone size: few; D gene: TRBD2; CDR3 DNA: TGTGCCAGCAGTTCCCGGACTAGTCATCAGTACTTC; CDR3 protein: CASSSRTSHQYF
V gene: TRBV30; J gene: TRBJ1-1; clone size: once; D gene: NA; CDR3 DNA: TGTGCCTGGAGAGCTCGGTTGAACACTGAAGCTTTCTTT; CDR3 protein: CAWRARLNTEAFF
V gene: TRBV11-2; J gene: TRBJ2-1; clone size: NA; D gene: TRBD2; CDR3 DNA: TGTGCCAGCAGGCGGCTAGCGGGGGTAAACAATGAGCAGTTCTTC; CDR3 protein: CASRRLAGVNNEQFF
V gene: TRBV2; J gene: TRBJ1-4; clone size: once; D gene: NA; CDR3 DNA: TGTGCCAGCAGTGAGGATATGGACAGAAATGAAAAACTGTTTTTT; CDR3 protein: CASSEDMDRNEKLFF
V gene: TRBV11-2; J gene: TRBJ1-3; clone size: NA; D gene: TRBD1; CDR3 DNA: TGTGCCAGCAGCTCGACTGACAGGGCTGGAAACACCATATATTTT; CDR3 protein: CASSSTDRAGNTIYF
V gene: TRBV19; J gene: TRBJ2-4; clone size: NA; D gene: TRBD2; CDR3 DNA: TGTGCCAGTAGTATAAGCGGGGGGAGTAAGGCCTCCAAAAACATTCAGTACTTC; CDR3 protein: CASSISGGSKASKNIQYF
V gene: TRBV7-3; J gene: TRBJ1-2; clone size: NA; D gene: TRBD1; CDR3 DNA: TGTGCCAGCAGCTTCGGGACAGGGCGAGGCTACACCTTC; CDR3 protein: CASSFGTGRGYTF
V gene: TRBV10-3; J gene: TRBJ2-3; clone size: NA; D gene: TRBD2; CDR3 DNA: TGTGCCATCAGGCAAGCGGGGGTCGACACAGATACGCAGTATTTT; CDR3 protein: CAIRQAGVDTDTQYF
V gene: TRBV5-4; J gene: TRBJ1-2; clone size: NA; D gene: NA; CDR3 DNA: TGTGCCAGCACTCGTCGCGGTGGTGATGGCTACACCTTC; CDR3 protein: CASTRRGGDGYTF
V gene: TRBV5-4; J gene: TRBJ1-2; clone size: NA; D gene: NA; CDR3 DNA: TGTGCCAGCAGCTTGGCGGCAGGTTATGGCTATGGCTACACCTTC; CDR3 protein: CASSLAAGYGYGYTF
V gene: TRBV10-3; J gene: TRBJ1-1; clone size: NA; D gene: NA; CDR3 DNA: TGTGCCATCAGCCCGGACAGCGGTTTCACTGAAGCTTTCTTT; CDR3 protein: CAISPDSGFTEAFF
V gene: TRBV6-5; J gene: TRBJ1-5; clone size: NA; D gene: NA; CDR3 DNA: TGTGCCAGCAGCCCCGGGGGGGGTGGTCAGCCCCAGCATTTT; CDR3 protein: CASSPGGGGQPQHF
V gene: TRBV5-6; J gene: TRBJ1-4; clone size: NA; D gene: TRBD1; CDR3 DNA: TGTGCCAGCAGCCCCGGGACAGGGGTTTTGGGTGAAAAACTGTTTTTT; CDR3 protein: CASSPGTGVLGEKLFF
V gene: TRBV19; J gene: TRBJ2-5; clone size: NA; D gene: NA; CDR3 DNA: TGTGCCAGTAGTATTGAGGGCCAAGAGACCCAGTACTTC; CDR3 protein: CASSIEGQETQYF
V gene: TRBV5-1; J gene: TRBJ1-1; clone size: NA; D gene: TRBD1; CDR3 DNA: TGCGCCAGCAGCTCTCCGAGGTCAGGGGGTTCGGTGAACACTGAAGCTTTCTTT; CDR3 protein: CASSSPRSGGSVNTEAFF
V gene: TRBV2; J gene: TRBJ1-1; clone size: NA; D gene: NA; CDR3 DNA: TGTGCCAGCAGACAGCTGAACACTGAAGCTTTCTTT; CDR3 protein: CASRQLNTEAFF
V gene: TRBV21-1; J gene: TRBJ1-3; clone size: once; D gene: NA; CDR3 DNA: TGTGCCAGCAGCCCGGGGGGGGGAGGGCACACCATATATTTT; CDR3 protein: CASSPGGGGHTIYF
V gene: TRBV7-2; J gene: TRBJ1-2; clone size: NA; D gene: NA; CDR3 DNA: TGTGCCAGCAGCTTATCAGGGACAAAGGGCGGCTACACCTTC; CDR3 protein: CASSLSGTKGGYTF
V gene: TRBV5-1; J gene: TRBJ1-1; clone size: NA; D gene: NA; CDR3 DNA: TGCGCCAGCAGCTTGCTGGAGTCGAACACTGAAGCTTTCTTT; CDR3 protein: CASSLLESNTEAFF
V gene: TRBV5-4; J gene: TRBJ1-2; clone size: once; D gene: TRBD1; CDR3 DNA: TGTGCCAGCAGCTCCGACAGGGGGAATGACTATGGCTACACCTTC; CDR3 protein: CASSSDRGNDYGYTF
V gene: TRBV5-4; J gene: TRBJ1-1; clone size: NA; D gene: NA; CDR3 DNA: TGTGCCAGCAGCAAACAGGGAGGGGAAGCTTTCTTT; CDR3 protein: CASSKQGGEAFF
V gene: TRBV6-5; J gene: TRBJ1-2; clone size: NA; D gene: TRBD1; CDR3 DNA: TGTGCCAGCAGTTCTTGGACAGGGCTTGCGGGCTACACCTTC; CDR3 protein: CASSSWTGLAGYTF
V gene: TRBV2; J gene: TRBJ2-5; clone size: NA; D gene: NA; CDR3 DNA: TGTGCCAGCAGCAGGTACCAAGAGACCCAGTACTTC; CDR3 protein: CASSRYQETQYF
V gene: TRBV7-9; J gene: TRBJ1-5; clone size: NA; D gene: TRBD1; CDR3 DNA: TGTGCCAGCAGCTTAGGAGACAGGGGCAATCAGCCCCAGCATTTT; CDR3 protein: CASSLGDRGNQPQHF
V gene: TRBV5-8; J gene: TRBJ2-7; clone size: NA; D gene: TRBD1; CDR3 DNA: TGTGCCAGCAGCTTCGACAGGGGTTACGAGCAGTACTTC; CDR3 protein: CASSFDRGYEQYF